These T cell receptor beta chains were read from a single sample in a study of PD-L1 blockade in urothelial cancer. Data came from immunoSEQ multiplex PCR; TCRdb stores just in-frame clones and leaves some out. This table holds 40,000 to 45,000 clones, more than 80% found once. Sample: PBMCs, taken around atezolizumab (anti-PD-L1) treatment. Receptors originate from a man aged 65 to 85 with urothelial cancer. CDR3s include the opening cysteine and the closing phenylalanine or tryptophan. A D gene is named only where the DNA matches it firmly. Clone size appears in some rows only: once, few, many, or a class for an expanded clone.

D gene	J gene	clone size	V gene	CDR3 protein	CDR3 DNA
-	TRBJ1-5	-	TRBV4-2	CASSQDADGGDQPQHF	TGTGCCAGCAGCCAAGATGCGGACGGGGGTGATCAGCCCCAGCATTTT
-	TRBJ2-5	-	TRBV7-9	CASTDSMYQETQYF	TGTGCCAGCACCGACTCGATGTACCAAGAGACCCAGTACTTC
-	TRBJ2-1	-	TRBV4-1	CASSQPTRRPWSEQFF	TGCGCCAGCAGCCAACCGACCAGGAGGCCATGGAGTGAGCAGTTCTTC
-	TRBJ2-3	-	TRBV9	CASSSRDRGDTQYF	TGTGCCAGCAGCTCGCGGGACCGCGGGGATACGCAGTATTTT
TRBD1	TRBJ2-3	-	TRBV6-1	CASSVQGLSTDTQYF	TGTGCCAGCAGTGTACAGGGGCTCAGCACAGATACGCAGTATTTT
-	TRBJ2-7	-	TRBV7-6	CASTPFQGSEQYF	TGTGCCAGCACTCCATTTCAGGGCTCCGAGCAGTACTTC
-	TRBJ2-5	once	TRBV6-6	CASSYGSSPRETQYF	TGTGCCAGCAGTTACGGCTCTAGCCCCCGAGAGACCCAGTACTTC
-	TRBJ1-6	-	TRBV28	CASSLGQLTSPLHF	TGTGCCAGCAGTTTGGGGCAGCTTACCTCACCCCTCCACTTT
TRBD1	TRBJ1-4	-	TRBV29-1	CSVSGTGDEKLFF	TGCAGCGTTAGTGGGACAGGGGATGAAAAACTGTTTTTT
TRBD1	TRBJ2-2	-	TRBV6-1	CASSAGQGGTGELFF	TGTGCCAGCAGTGCTGGACAGGGTGGGACCGGGGAGCTGTTTTTT
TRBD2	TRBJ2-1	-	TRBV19	CASSTRTSGSWHEQFF	TGTGCCAGTAGTACCCGGACTAGCGGGAGTTGGCATGAGCAGTTCTTC
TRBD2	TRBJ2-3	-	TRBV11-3	CASSLYLNKRRTSGTDTQYF	TGTGCCAGCAGCTTATACCTCAATAAGCGCCGGACTAGCGGCACAGATACGCAGTATTTT
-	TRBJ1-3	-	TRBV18	CASSPPAGSGNTIYF	TGTGCCAGCTCACCACCGGCGGGGTCTGGAAACACCATATATTTT
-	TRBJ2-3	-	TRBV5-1	CASSLFSTDTQYF	TGCGCCAGCAGCCTCTTTAGCACAGATACGCAGTATTTT
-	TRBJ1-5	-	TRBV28	CASSSAAFGAQPQHF	TGTGCCAGCAGTTCCGCCGCCTTTGGGGCTCAGCCCCAGCATTTT
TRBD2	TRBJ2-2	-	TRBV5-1	CASSFSISGSVGGELFF	TGCGCCAGCAGCTTCTCAATTAGCGGGAGCGTCGGCGGGGAGCTGTTTTTT
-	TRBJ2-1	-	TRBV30	CAWSRRRGGVNEQFF	TGTGCCTGGAGTAGGCGGAGGGGGGGGGTCAATGAGCAGTTCTTC
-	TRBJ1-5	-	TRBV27	CASRPNAGQNSNQPQHF	TGTGCCAGCAGACCAAACGCTGGACAAAATAGCAATCAGCCCCAGCATTTT
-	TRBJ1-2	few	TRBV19	CASSKTVAGGGYTF	TGTGCCAGTAGTAAAACAGTCGCGGGGGGCGGCTACACCTTC
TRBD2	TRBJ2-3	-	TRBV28	CASSTWGGEGTRDTQYF	TGTGCCAGCAGTACTTGGGGGGGGGAGGGAACGAGAGATACGCAGTATTTT
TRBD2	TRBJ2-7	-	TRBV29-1	CSVRPGLGVGEQYF	TGCAGCGTTAGACCGGGACTAGGGGTTGGCGAGCAGTACTTC
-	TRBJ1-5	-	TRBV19	CASSISQGRGNQPQHF	TGTGCCAGTAGTATAAGTCAGGGGCGCGGCAATCAGCCCCAGCATTTT
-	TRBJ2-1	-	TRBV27	CASSFGQGTHNEQFF	TGTGCCAGCAGTTTTGGTCAGGGGACCCACAATGAGCAGTTCTTC
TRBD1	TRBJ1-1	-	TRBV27	CASSFRGRITEAFF	TGTGCCAGCAGTTTCAGGGGGCGTATAACTGAAGCTTTCTTT
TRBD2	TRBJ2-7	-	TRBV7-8	CASSGLAALRSYEQYF	TGTGCCAGCAGCGGTCTAGCGGCTCTGCGCTCCTACGAGCAGTACTTC
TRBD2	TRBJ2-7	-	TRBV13	CASSSQAGPSYEQYF	TGTGCCAGCAGCTCCCAAGCGGGACCCTCCTACGAGCAGTACTTC
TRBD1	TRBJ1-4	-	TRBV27	CASSRTGTGSGKLFF	TGTGCCAGCAGTAGGACCGGGACAGGCAGCGGCAAACTGTTTTTT
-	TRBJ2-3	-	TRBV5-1	CASSLGPGGTGTDTQYF	TGCGCCAGCAGCTTGGGACCGGGGGGCACGGGCACAGATACGCAGTATTTT
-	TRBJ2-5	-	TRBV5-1	CASSLSWRTRQQETQYF	TGCGCCAGCAGCTTGTCTTGGAGAACTCGGCAGCAAGAGACCCAGTACTTC
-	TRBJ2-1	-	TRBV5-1	CASSLGRRANFENEQFF	TGCGCCAGCAGCTTGGGCCGGAGGGCCAATTTTGAGAATGAGCAGTTCTTC
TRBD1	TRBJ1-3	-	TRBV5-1	CASSSGQLVAGNTIYF	TGCGCCAGCAGCTCGGGACAGCTCGTCGCTGGAAACACCATATATTTT
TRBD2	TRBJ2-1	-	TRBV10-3	CAASGRGVDEQFF	TGTGCAGCTAGCGGGAGAGGGGTAGATGAGCAGTTCTTC
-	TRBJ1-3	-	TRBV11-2	CASSLRGQDRNTIYF	TGTGCCAGCAGCTTGCGCGGGCAGGACCGAAACACCATATATTTT
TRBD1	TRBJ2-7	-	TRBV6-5	CASRAGTGGYEQYF	TGTGCCAGCAGAGCCGGGACAGGGGGCTACGAGCAGTACTTC
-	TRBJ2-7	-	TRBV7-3	CASSVTGLWTYEQYF	TGTGCCAGCAGCGTTACAGGGTTGTGGACCTACGAGCAGTACTTC
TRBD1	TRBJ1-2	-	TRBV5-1	CASSQRTGGRGYTF	TGCGCCAGCAGCCAGCGGACAGGGGGCCGTGGCTACACCTTC
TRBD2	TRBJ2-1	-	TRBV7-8	CASSLAGVGNEQFF	TGTGCCAGCAGCTTGGCGGGGGTTGGGAATGAGCAGTTCTTC
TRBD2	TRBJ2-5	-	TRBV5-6	CASSATSGRAETQYF	TGTGCCAGCAGCGCGACTAGCGGGAGGGCCGAGACCCAGTACTTC
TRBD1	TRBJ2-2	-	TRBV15	CATSREKPRTGTYSGELFF	TGTGCCACCAGCAGAGAAAAACCTAGGACAGGGACGTATTCCGGGGAGCTGTTTTTT
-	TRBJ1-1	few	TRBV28	CASSFAGSNTEAFF	TGTGCCAGCAGTTTTGCAGGGTCGAACACTGAAGCTTTCTTT
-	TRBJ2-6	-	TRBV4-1	CASSQRGTTSGANVLTF	TGCGCCAGCAGCCAAAGGGGGACCACCTCTGGGGCCAACGTCCTGACTTTC
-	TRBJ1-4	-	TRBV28	CASTLRGGVFEKLFF	TGTGCCAGCACCCTCCGCGGGGGCGTATTTGAAAAACTGTTTTTT
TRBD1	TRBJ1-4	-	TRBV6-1	CASSESGGYNEKLFF	TGTGCCAGCAGTGAGTCAGGGGGCTATAATGAAAAACTGTTTTTT
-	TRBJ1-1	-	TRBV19	CASSISDSNTEAFF	TGTGCCAGTAGTATCTCGGACAGCAACACTGAAGCTTTCTTT
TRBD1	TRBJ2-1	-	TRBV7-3	CASSLLPGQDYNEQFF	TGTGCCAGCAGCCTCCTTCCGGGACAGGATTACAATGAGCAGTTCTTC
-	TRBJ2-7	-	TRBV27	CASSWSLAYEQYF	TGTGCCAGCAGTTGGTCCCTAGCCTACGAGCAGTACTTC